Listed here is a single T cell receptor (beta chain). Antigen specificity is unknown. The sample belongs to a study of CD8+ T cells in alopecia areata. Study-level information: Tofacitinib lasted 6 to 18 months, then 6 months off drug. General study results and limits: An increase in clonality over normal scalp was evident in lesional scalp, especially alopecia totalis/universalis.

It was cDNA, reverse transcribed from extracted RNA, that served as the sequencing template. The assay was immunoSEQ multiplex PCR, and TCRdb's table has in-frame clones only and misses some. The sample lists some 150,000 clones, about 50% occurring once. With V trimmed by 2 bases and J by 9 bases, 8 bases remained unmatched. The CDR3 extends over 14 amino acids. CDR1 and CDR2 (germline): GTSNPN, SVGIG (reference sequence). The chain couples TRBV30 to TRBJ2-1; 9 nucleotides match TRBD2. This TCR derives from a human donor with alopecia areata. The sample consisted of CD8+ T cells sorted from blood, taken at week 0. The CDR3 nucleotides are TGTGCCTGGAGTACGGGACTAGCTCGGGGTGAGCAGTTCTTC. It encodes CAWSTGLARGEQFF.